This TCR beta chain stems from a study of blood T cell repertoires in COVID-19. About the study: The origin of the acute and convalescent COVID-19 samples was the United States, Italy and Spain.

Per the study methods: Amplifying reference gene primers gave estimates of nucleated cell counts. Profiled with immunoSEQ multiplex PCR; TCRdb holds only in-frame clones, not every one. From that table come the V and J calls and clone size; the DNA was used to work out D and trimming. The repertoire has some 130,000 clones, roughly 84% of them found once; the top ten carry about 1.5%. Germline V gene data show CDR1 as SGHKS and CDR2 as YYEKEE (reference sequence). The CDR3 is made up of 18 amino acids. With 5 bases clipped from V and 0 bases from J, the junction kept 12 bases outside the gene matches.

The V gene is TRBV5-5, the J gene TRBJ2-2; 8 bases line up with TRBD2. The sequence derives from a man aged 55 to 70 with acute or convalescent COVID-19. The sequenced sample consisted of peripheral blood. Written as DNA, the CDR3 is TGTGCCAGCAGACCACCCCTAGCGGGCCTATCGAACACCGGGGAGCTGTTTTTT. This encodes CASRPPLAGLSNTGELFF.